The source of this TCR beta chain is a study of T cells in Graves' hyperthyroidism and ophthalmopathy. Study results and caveats: Ophthalmopathy and stable hyperthyroidism were separated by a 13 V-J model. Blood held most thyroid clonotypes expanded above 0.001 frequency.

A remark on this clonotype: What it binds is not known. A junction end diverges from the germline sequence, so it may reflect a read error.

Germline CDR1 reads MNHEY; CDR2 reads SVGEGT. The CDR3 sequence is 13 residues long. TCR beta CDR3 region amplification was performed from RNA transcripts. The HTBI primer set was used in a first-round RT-PCR of the TCR CDR3. MiXCR, run by TCRdb on the multiplex PCR reads, gives a single entry per CDR3 protein. The table lists roughly 500,000 distinct CDR3 sequences, about 15% of them singletons. Patients were aged 18 to 65, had disease duration under 2 months, and had newly diagnosed hyperthyroidism. The authors obtained PBMCs from around 11 ml of fresh peripheral blood. This TCR was recovered from a woman aged 25 to 45 with Graves' hyperthyroidism that later progressed to Graves' ophthalmopathy. The chain employs TRBV6-2 or TRBV6-3 and TRBJ2-2, with a tentative D call TRBD2 (5 bases). Source material: blood. The CDR3 is CASISRCAGERFF. The CDR3, as DNA: TGTGCCAGCATAAGTCGGTGCGCCGGGGAGCGGTTTTTT.